Listed here are 9 T cell receptor beta chains from one sample, sequenced in a study of identical twins. Using its own MiXCR run on the 5' RACE reads, TCRdb lists one record per CDR3 protein. The sample lists about 470,000 distinct CDR3 sequences, more than 20% occurring once. The same data also went into a second study, on T cells expressing NK-cell markers.

The sequenced sample consisted of CD4+ T cells sorted from blood. These receptor sequences come from a woman aged 18-29 years in good health.

This chain connects TRBV20-1 to TRBJ2-3; 9 positions agree with TRBD2. The V gene end was trimmed by 6 bases and the J gene end by 2 bases; junction bases not matched to a gene: 9. The CDR3 has 15 residues. The germline V gene has CDR1 DFQATT and CDR2 SNEGSKA (reference sequence). CDR3 protein: CSAMGASGDTDTQYF. As DNA, the CDR3 is TGCAGTGCCATGGGGGCTAGCGGGGACACAGATACGCAGTATTTT.

The chain links TRBV10-3 to TRBJ1-1, with D possibly being TRBD1 (6 bases). This CDR3 region has 15 residues. The V gene's germline CDR1 is ENHRY and CDR2 SYGVKD. V lost 5 bases and J 5 bases, leaving 18 bases between the germline ends. CDR3 amino acids: CAISTRTTGETEAFF. In DNA form, the CDR3 reads TGTGCCATCAGTACCCGTACGACAGGCGAGACTGAAGCTTTCTTT.

The chain uses TRBV7-2 and TRBJ2-1; 7 bases agree with TRBD2. The CDR3 covers 14 residues. With V trimmed by 4 bases and J by 7 bases, 7 bases remained unmatched. Germline CDR1 reads SGHTA; CDR2 reads FQGNSA. CDR3 sequence: CASSSPGLINEQFF. For the CDR3, the DNA is TGTGCCAGCAGCTCGCCGGGACTAATAAATGAGCAGTTCTTC.

This clonotype occurred a few times. The gene calls are TRBV12-3 or TRBV12-4 and TRBJ1-6; D is perhaps TRBD1 (5 bases). V lost 3 bases to trimming and J lost 11 bases, with 14 bases between them. The CDR3 length is 14 residues. The CDR3 coding sequence is TGTGCCAGCAGTTTCTTGGGAGGGGTCCCACCCCTCCACTTT. Protein product: CASSFLGGVPPLHF.

The chain has TRBV7-2 and TRBJ2-7; 12 bases are a match to TRBD2. The length of the CDR3 is 14 residues. Trimming cost V 3 bases and J 4 bases; bases outside gene matches: 1. The germline V gene has CDR1 SGHTA and CDR2 FQGNSA. The CDR3 region is CASSFTSGRYEQYF. In DNA form, the CDR3 reads TGTGCCAGCAGCTTCACTAGCGGGAGGTACGAGCAGTACTTC.

This clonotype was counted only a few times. The rearrangement joins TRBV5-1 to TRBJ2-5; 7 positions match TRBD1. V lost 3 bases and J lost 5; bases outside the gene matches: 7. CDR3 size: 14 residues. CDR1 is SGHRS and CDR2 is YFSETQ in the germline V gene. The CDR3 is CASSYGTEGETQYF. In nucleotides, the CDR3 is TGCGCCAGCAGCTACGGGACAGAGGGGGAGACCCAGTACTTC.

This clonotype was observed at least ten times. This chain uses TRBV3-1 with TRBJ2-7; D is unresolved. Germline V gives CDR1 LGHDT, CDR2 YNNKEL (reference sequence). CDR3 length: 16 amino acids. Trimming shortened V by 1 base and J by 2 bases, and 15 bases separated the two germline ends. CDR3 in DNA: TGTGCCAGCAGCCAAGTTTTCGTGGCCGCGACCTACGAGCAGTACTTC. This encodes CASSQVFVAATYEQYF.

In this sample, this clonotype turned up a few times. The chain employs TRBV10-2 and TRBJ1-1; tentative D call: TRBD1 (5 bases). Germline V gene data show CDR1 as WSHSY and CDR2 as SAAADI. V lost 6 bases, J lost 1 base, and 12 bases lay in between. The CDR3 covers 14 residues. CDR3 sequence: CASRRDGRNTEAFF. CDR3 sequence (DNA): TGCGCCAGCAGGCGGGACGGAAGGAACACTGAAGCTTTCTTT.

The table lists this clonotype with a few counts. The rearrangement uses TRBV9 and TRBJ2-2; D is unclear. This CDR3 has 14 residues. V gave up 0 bases and J gave up 7 bases, with 10 bases separating them. The germline gives CDR1 SGDLS, CDR2 YYNGEE. The CDR3 is CASSVVPGIGELFF. CDR3 DNA sequence: TGTGCCAGCAGCGTAGTCCCCGGCATCGGGGAGCTGTTTTTT.